Here is one TCR beta chain with its context. This receptor's antigen is unknown. No base quality values were provided; no much bigger clone lies one nucleotide off. This specimen comes from a study of vaccination effects on CD4 cells after COVID-19 (dated by TCRdb to the early 2020s). Looking at the study overall: Participants received two doses of either the BNT162b2 or the mRNA-1273 mRNA SARS-CoV-2 vaccine. The full study included fewer than eleven COVID-19 convalescent patients and a few SARS-CoV-2-naive healthy vaccine recipients. In the study, cultures from other donors were sequenced using the Oncomine TCR Beta short-read assay on an Illumina iSeq 100. SARS-CoV-2 spike-specific CD4+ TCR repertoires from before and after mRNA vaccination were compared in COVID-19 convalescent patients and in infection-naive vaccine recipients. Results the study describes overall, beyond this receptor: Among healthy vaccine recipients, nearly all vaccine-induced clones were SARS-CoV-2 mono-reactive, and just 1 of 255 was cross-reactive with common cold coronaviruses. Clones induced by infection and clones induced by vaccination both contracted markedly at late timepoints after vaccination, which fits with T cell responses waning over time. The study was limited by a small number of convalescent patients, and early post-infection timepoints were lacking.

The ViraFEST assay stimulated PBMC with viral peptide pools and then used TCR sequencing to identify antigen-specific CD4+ T cell clonotypes by expansion. After more than 9 days of culture, CD4+ T cells were isolated with the EasySep CD4+ T cell isolation kit. None of the healthy vaccine recipients had a prior SARS-CoV-2 infection, which was confirmed by nucleocapsid antibody tests that came back negative both before and after vaccination. About 2.1 million PBMC per well were cultured in IMDM with about 4.6% human AB serum, 8.5 to 10 IU/ml IL-2 and gentamicin, plus 10 ug/ml peptides. On days 3 and 7, half of the culture medium was replaced with fresh IL-2-containing medium. Each peptide stimulation condition was cultured in triplicate wells unless otherwise noted. PBMC were separated from whole blood using Ficoll-Paque Plus gradient centrifugation and were then either cryopreserved at -140C or used fresh. Overlapping peptide pools spanned the spike proteins of SARS-CoV-2 and the common cold coronaviruses HCoV-NL63, HCoV-OC43 and HCoV-229E. The QIAamp micro DNA kit was used to extract genomic DNA from the cultured CD4+ T cells.

Library creation used the immunoSEQ multiplex PCR assay. DNA from the cultured, isolated CD4+ T cells was subjected to TCR beta CDR3 sequencing. In the authors' own workflow: Non-productive TCR sequences were removed, reads were trimmed to the CDR3 region, and CDR3s of at least 7 amino acids were retained. Antigen-specific clonotypes were identified using the MANAFEST web app by comparison of expansion in peptide wells against reference cultures. Positive clones required FDR<0.05 expansion versus reference and all other wells, odds ratio above 5, and frequency above 0.1% in two replicate wells. A clonotype was defined as cross-reactive if the clonotype was significantly expanded both in SARS-CoV-2 spike wells and in at least one common cold coronavirus spike condition. Levenshtein distance calculated with the stringdist R package was used to assess CDR3 similarity, and unrooted trees were constructed with ape in R 3.6.1. As stored in TCRdb, this immuneACCESS dataset retains in-frame rearrangements with V and J assigned. A fraction of the clones does not appear; measured against another copy, unresolved V genes explain less than half of the discrepancy, and the remainder lacks a known reason. The V and J calls and clone size were taken over from that table, and D and trimming were inferred from the DNA. For this sample the table gives about 23,000 clones, of which 73% were detected only once. Approximately 5.3% of the sample is in the top ten clones.

The receptor was isolated from a human donor who received a COVID-19 vaccine. The sequenced sample was CD4+ T cells from PBMCs cultured with SARS-CoV-2 spike peptides, obtained before COVID-19 vaccination. This sample's cell subset or site label indicates: SARS-CoV-2 spike overlapping peptide pool stimulation.

The nucleotide sequence is TGTGCCAGCAGCCCCAATCGACAGGGGCGAGAAGCTTTCTTT. Its translation is CASSPNRQGREAFF. The chain is made from TRBV3-1 (or the pseudogene TRBV3-2) and TRBJ1-1, with 8 junctional bases fitting TRBD1. The germline V gene (reference sequence) sets CDR1 to LGHDT and CDR2 to YNNKEL. The germline V end is reduced by 4 bases and the J end by 8 bases; junction bases left unmatched: 9. The CDR3 sequence holds 14 residues, the cysteine and phenylalanine included. CDR3 DNA is the only sequence kept; it has 42 bases, read in frame from the first base.